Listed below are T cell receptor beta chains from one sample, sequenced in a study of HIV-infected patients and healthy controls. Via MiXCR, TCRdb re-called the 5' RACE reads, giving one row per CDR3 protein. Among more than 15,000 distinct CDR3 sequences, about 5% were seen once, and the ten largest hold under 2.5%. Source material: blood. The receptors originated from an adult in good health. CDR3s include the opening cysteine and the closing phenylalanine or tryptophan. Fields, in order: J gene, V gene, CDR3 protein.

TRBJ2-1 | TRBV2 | CASSRIRPEQFF
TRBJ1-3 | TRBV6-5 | CASSPRGNTIYF
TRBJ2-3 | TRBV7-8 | CASSLVGAGYTDTQYF
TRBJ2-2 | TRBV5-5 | CASTPLGDTGELFF
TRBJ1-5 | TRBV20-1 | CSARDSSRGGYQPQHF
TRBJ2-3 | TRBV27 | CASSRDFRLTDTQYF
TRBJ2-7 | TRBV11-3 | CASSLGASGDDEQYF
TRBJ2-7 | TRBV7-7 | CASSRGLAGEYEQYF
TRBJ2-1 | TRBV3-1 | CASSHDPSGGRNEQFF
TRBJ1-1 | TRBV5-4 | CASSLREAGNTEAFF
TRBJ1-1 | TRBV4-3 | CASSQGVARVAEAFF